What follows are 27 T cell receptor beta chains derived from one specimen sequenced in a study of vaccination effects on CD4 cells after COVID-19. The culture ran for approximately 10 days, and then CD4+ T cells were isolated. No antigens are known for them. Clones were sequenced by immunoSEQ multiplex PCR, and TCRdb holds only the in-frame ones, with some missing. The table records about 58,000 clones, over 65% of them present only once. The sample in question was CD4+ T cells from PBMCs cultured without peptide, obtained before COVID-19 vaccination. The receptors were gathered from a human donor who received a COVID-19 vaccine.

The chain carries TRBV7-8 and TRBJ1-3; D gene unclear. This CDR3 is built from 14 residues. CDR1 and CDR2 from the germline V gene are SGHVS and FQNEAQ. The V end lost 1 base, the J end lost 4 bases, and 8 bases lay between the germline ends. CDR3 coding DNA: TGTGCCAGCAGCTTAGACTTTTTCGGAAACACCATATATTTT. It yields the protein CASSLDFFGNTIYF.

The chain has TRBV6-5 and TRBJ2-7; 8 nucleotides line up with TRBD1. The CDR3 extends over 14 amino acids. CDR1 and CDR2 from the germline V gene are MNHEY and SVGAGI. V was pared by 8 bases and J by 3 bases, with 9 bases of the junction left unmatched. CDR3 coding DNA: TGTGCCAGCGGCCGGGACAGGCACTTCTACGAGCAGTACGTC. Protein sequence: CASGRDRHFYEQYV.

V usage is TRBV6-2 or TRBV6-3 and J usage is TRBJ1-4, with D maybe TRBD1 (5 bases). The germline V gene has CDR1 MNHEY and CDR2 SVGEGT. V lost 0 bases and J lost 10, with 15 bases in between. This CDR3 spans 15 amino acids. The CDR3 spells CASSYSLQGVGKLFF. The CDR3 nucleotides read TGTGCCAGCAGTTACTCGCTCCAGGGTGTCGGAAAACTGTTTTTT.

The chain employs TRBV19 and TRBJ2-7; D call uncertain. Trimming took off 5 bases at V and 6 bases at J, with 14 bases between the two ends. CDR3 size: 13 residues. Germline CDR1 is LNHDA and CDR2 is SQIVND (reference sequence). The DNA of the CDR3 is TGTGCCAGTAGTTTAAGGATTTTTACCGAGCAGTACGTC. This gives the protein CASSLRIFTEQYV.

The chain has TRBV5-4 and TRBJ2-7; D not resolved. Germline CDR1 and CDR2: SGHNT and YYREEE (reference sequence). The CDR3 sequence is 10 residues long. Trimming took off 4 bases at V and 4 bases at J, with 3 bases between the two ends. The CDR3 sequence is CASSRYEQYV. The CDR3 nucleotides are TGTGCCAGCAGCCGTTACGAGCAGTACGTC.

The V and J genes are TRBV28 and TRBJ2-7; tentative D call: TRBD1 (6 bases). The length of the CDR3 is 11 residues. The germline V gene has CDR1 MDHEN and CDR2 SYDVKM. V gave up 5 bases and J gave up 10 bases, with 12 bases separating them. The CDR3 reads CASSATGYQYV. CDR3 DNA sequence: TGTGCCAGCAGTGCTACAGGGTATCAGTACGTC.

The chain is built from TRBV12-1 and TRBJ1-5. TRBV12-1 constitutes a pseudogene. CDR3 size: 13 residues. In DNA form, the CDR3 reads TGTGCCAGCAGCGCCCCTCGGATTCAGCCCCAGCATTTT. Its protein is CASSAPRIQPQHF.

V usage is TRBV15 and J usage is TRBJ2-5, with D unresolved. Trimming took 3 bases from V and 0 from J, leaving 11 bases between them. The CDR3 covers 15 residues. Germline V gives CDR1 LNHNV, CDR2 YYDKDF (reference sequence). CDR3 nucleotide sequence: TGTGCCACCAGCAGGAGGTTGGGGTACCAAGAGACCCAGTACTTC. This translates into CATSRRLGYQETQYF.

The chain carries TRBV18 and TRBJ1-5; 9 positions agree with TRBD1. Germline CDR1 KGHSH, CDR2 LQKENI. The CDR3 is 18 amino acids. V was clipped by 6 bases and J by 2 bases; unmatched bases: 14. CDR3 DNA sequence: TGTGCCAGCTCCTCCCGGACAGGGGCCCTCACCGGCAATCAGCCCCAGCATTTT. It translates to CASSSRTGALTGNQPQHF.

The J gene is TRBJ2-3, the V gene TRBV7-2; D remains ambiguous. With 1 base removed from V and 6 bases from J, the gap between germline ends came to 8 bases. Germline assignment: CDR1 SGHTA and CDR2 FQGNSA. The CDR3 is 13 amino acids. This CDR3 is CASSLVRSDTQYF. CDR3 nucleotides: TGTGCCAGCAGCTTAGTCCGGTCGGATACGCAGTATTTT. The full variable domain, completed using reference TRBV7-2 and TRBJ2-3, is GAGVSQSPSNKVTEKGKDVELRCDPISGHTALYWYRQSLGQGLEFLIYFQGNSAPDKSGLPSDRFSAERTGGSVSTLTIQRTQQEDSAVYLCASSLVRSDTQYFGPGTRLTVL.

In nucleotides, the CDR3 is TGTGCCAGCACCTTCGGACAGGGGGAGACCCAGTACTTC. Translating gives CASTFGQGETQYF. This chain links TRBV12-3 or TRBV12-4 with TRBJ2-5, with 9 positions matching TRBD1. V dropped 7 bases and J dropped 5; count of bases not matched to a gene: 5. The length of the CDR3 is 13 residues.

The rearrangement joins TRBV7-7 to TRBJ2-5, with 8 positions matching TRBD1. Germline V gene sequence: CDR1 SSHAT, CDR2 FNYEAQ (reference sequence). The V and J ends lost 1 base and 2 bases, in that order; junction bases with no gene match: 6. The CDR3 extends over 16 amino acids. The CDR3 sequence is CASSLGGQVGQETQYF. CDR3 DNA sequence: TGTGCCAGCAGCTTAGGGGGACAGGTTGGGCAAGAGACCCAGTACTTC.

As concerns this clone: Additional DNA sequences in this sample encode the identical CDR3. V is TRBV7-3 and J is TRBJ2-2; maybe TRBD2 (6 bases). Germline-derived CDR1 and CDR2 are SGHTA and FQGTGA. With 8 bases removed from V and 1 base from J, the gap between germline ends came to 11 bases. This CDR3 comprises 14 residues. CDR3 nucleotide sequence: TGTGCCAGCTCCCGGGGAGGGAACACCGGGGAGCTGTTTTTT. Encoded protein: CASSRGGNTGELFF. The full variable domain, its missing parts supplied by reference TRBV7-3 and TRBJ2-2, is GAGVSQTPSNKVTEKGKYVELRCDPISGHTALYWYRQSLGQGPEFLIYFQGTGAADDSGLPNDRFFAVRPEGSVSTLKIQRTERGDSAVYLCASSRGGNTGELFFGEGSRLTVL.

The V gene is TRBV6-5, the J gene TRBJ2-3; TRBD1 matches at 7 bases. The CDR3 extends over 16 amino acids. Germline CDR1 MNHEY, CDR2 SVGAGI. Trimming cost V 2 bases and J 0 bases; bases outside gene matches: 5. This CDR3 reads CASSYRRGSSTDTQYF. The CDR3 DNA follows: TGTGCCAGCAGTTACCGCAGGGGGTCTAGCACAGATACGCAGTATTTT.

J is TRBJ2-7 and V is TRBV3-1 (or the pseudogene TRBV3-2), with 9 bases lining up with TRBD1. The V and J ends lost 1 base and 7 bases, in that order; junction bases with no gene match: 11. The V gene's germline CDR1 is LGHDT and CDR2 YNNKEL (reference sequence). The CDR3 runs 16 residues. The CDR3: CASSQADTGGAGEQYV. In nucleotides, the CDR3 is TGTGCCAGCAGCCAAGCCGACACAGGGGGCGCGGGGGAGCAGTACGTC.

This clone was observed a single time. The junction and the germline gene differ at one end; a read error may be behind it. This chain uses TRBV4-3 with TRBJ1-4; 7 bases map to TRBD1. Per the germline V gene, CDR1 is LGHNA and CDR2 is YSLEER. The length of the CDR3 is 15 residues. CDR3 in DNA: TGCGCCAGCAGCCGAGGGACAGCAACAAATGAAAAACTGTTTTTT. Translation: CASSRGTATNEKLFF.

The genes are TRBV6-5 and TRBJ2-1; D ambiguous. Germline CDR1 and CDR2: MNHEY and SVGAGI. The CDR3 covers 14 residues. V lost 0 bases and J 5 bases, leaving 8 bases between the germline ends. CDR3 region: CASSYSGQDNEQFF. Here the CDR3 DNA reads TGTGCCAGCAGTTACTCTGGGCAGGACAATGAGCAGTTCTTC.

The J gene is TRBJ2-3, the V gene TRBV20-1; D is unresolved. This CDR3 comprises 11 residues. V was shortened by 0 bases and J by 6 bases, with 4 bases between the two germline ends. From germline, CDR1 is DFQATT and CDR2 SNEGSKA (reference sequence). CDR3 loop: CSARDLDTQYF. CDR3 in DNA: TGCAGTGCTAGAGATCTCGATACGCAGTATTTT.

The J gene is TRBJ2-3, the V gene TRBV3-1 (or the pseudogene TRBV3-2); tentatively, D is TRBD1 or TRBD2 (5 bases each). Germline CDR1 reads LGHDT; CDR2 reads YNNKEL (reference sequence). V lost 2 bases and J 0 bases, leaving 15 bases between the germline ends. The CDR3 covers 17 residues. The DNA for the CDR3 is TGTGCCAGCAGCCAAAAACCGGGGCCCGTAAGCACAGATACGCAGTATTTT. Amino acids: CASSQKPGPVSTDTQYF.

This clone appeared once. The chain employs TRBV6-2 or TRBV6-3 and TRBJ1-5; no clear D. The CDR3 runs 13 residues. Trimming removed 6 bases from V and 4 bases from J, with 10 bases in between. CDR1 and CDR2 (germline): MNHEY, SVGEGT. The CDR3 region has the DNA TGTGCCAGCAGCCAACTCTTTAATCAGCCCCAGCATTTT. Protein sequence: CASSQLFNQPQHF.

V gene TRBV10-3 combines with J gene TRBJ1-2, with D perhaps TRBD1 (5 bases). Trimming removed 6 bases from V and 8 bases from J, with 13 bases in between. The CDR3 extends over 12 amino acids. The germline CDR1 and CDR2 sequences are ENHRY and SYGVKD. The DNA for the CDR3 is TGTGCCATCAGGGGGACCGGAGGAGGCTACACCTTC. Its protein is CAIRGTGGGYTF.

The V gene is TRBV5-1, the J gene TRBJ2-3; 13 bases agree with TRBD2. The CDR3 spans 21 residues. CDR1 and CDR2 (germline): SGHRS, YFSETQ. The V gene end was trimmed by 4 bases and the J gene end by 4 bases; junction bases not matched to a gene: 21. The chain's CDR3 is CASSLARTSGGPMPLSDTQYF. In nucleotides, the CDR3 is TGCGCCAGCAGCCTGGCCCGGACTAGCGGGGGACCCATGCCTCTGTCAGATACGCAGTATTTT.

V usage is TRBV19 and J usage is TRBJ1-3; D gene ambiguous. The length of the CDR3 is 11 residues. Germline CDR1 is LNHDA and CDR2 is SQIVND (reference sequence). With 11 bases removed from V and 0 bases from J, the gap between germline ends came to 5 bases. The CDR3 loop is CAGSSGNTIYF. CDR3 bases: TGTGCCGGCAGCTCTGGAAACACCATATATTTT.

The rearrangement links TRBV4-3 to TRBJ2-1, with D tentatively TRBD1 (6 bases). V was pared by 4 bases and J by 8 bases, with 15 bases between. The CDR3 length is 14 residues. CDR1 and CDR2 from the germline V gene are LGHNA and YSLEER. The CDR3 nucleotides read TGCGCCAGCAGCCGGAAACAGGGTACCGATGAGCAGTTCTTC. Translation: CASSRKQGTDEQFF.

V gene TRBV24-1 combines with J gene TRBJ2-2, with 7 bases fitting TRBD1. This CDR3 is built from 14 residues. J gave up 3 bases and V 10 bases, and 7 bases lay outside the gene matches. Looked up from germline, CDR1 is KGHDR and CDR2 is SFDVKD. The chain's CDR3 is CATADRSYTGELFF. CDR3 coding DNA: TGTGCCACTGCGGACAGGAGCTACACCGGGGAGCTGTTTTTT.

This clone was found a few times. The chain recombines TRBV11-1 with TRBJ1-6; possibly TRBD1 for D (5 bases). Germline V gene data show CDR1 as SGHAT and CDR2 as FQDESV (reference sequence). The CDR3 consists of 14 residues. The V end was cut by 2 bases, the J end by 10 bases, with 12 bases between. The DNA of the CDR3 is TGTGCCAGCAGCTTAAGGGGCCAGGAATCACCCCTCCACTTT. Translated, it gives CASSLRGQESPLHF. Full variable domain (rest looked up from reference TRBV11-1 and TRBJ1-6): EAEVAQSPRYKITEKSQAVAFWCDPISGHATLYWYRQILGQGPELLVQFQDESVVDDSQLPKDRFSAERLKGVDSTLKIQPAELGDSAMYLCASSLRGQESPLHFGNGTRLTVT.

The rearrangement links TRBV7-8 to TRBJ2-3; tentatively, D is TRBD1 or TRBD2 (5 bases each). The V and J ends lost 2 bases and 2 bases respectively, with 11 bases between them. This CDR3 spans 15 amino acids. Germline V gene sequence: CDR1 SGHVS, CDR2 FQNEAQ. The CDR3 loop reads CASSLNEGLTDTQYF. CDR3 in DNA: TGTGCCAGCAGCTTAAATGAGGGGCTCACAGATACGCAGTATTTT.